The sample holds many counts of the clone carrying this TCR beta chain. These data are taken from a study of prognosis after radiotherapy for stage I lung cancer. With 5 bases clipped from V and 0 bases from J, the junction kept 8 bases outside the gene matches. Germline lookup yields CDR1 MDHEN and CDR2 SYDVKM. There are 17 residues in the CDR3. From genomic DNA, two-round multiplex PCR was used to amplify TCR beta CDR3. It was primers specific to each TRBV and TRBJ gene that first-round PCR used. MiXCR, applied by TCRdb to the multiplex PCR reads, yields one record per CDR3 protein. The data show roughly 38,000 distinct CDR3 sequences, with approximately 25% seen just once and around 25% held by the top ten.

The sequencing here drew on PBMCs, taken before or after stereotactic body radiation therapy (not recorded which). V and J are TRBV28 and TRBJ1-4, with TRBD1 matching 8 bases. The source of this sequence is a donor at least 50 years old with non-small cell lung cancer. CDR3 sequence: CASSQWTGSATNEKLFF. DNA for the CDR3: TGTGCCAGCAGTCAATGGACAGGGTCGGCAACTAATGAAAAACTGTTTTTT.